This T cell receptor (beta chain) was captured by sequencing in a study of blood T cell repertoires in COVID-19. Overall study: The origin of the acute and convalescent COVID-19 samples was the United States, Italy and Spain. The cDNA or gDNA used as material had been derived from T cells, B-cell-depleted T cells, or PBMCs.

Assay: immunoSEQ multiplex PCR; the TCRdb copy retains only in-frame clones and omits some. Here the sample spans about 45,000 clones, about nine tenths being singletons. The V and J ends lost 4 bases and 2 bases respectively, with 11 bases between them. The CDR3 consists of 14 residues. CDR1 is SGHTA and CDR2 is FQGNSA in the germline V gene. The clonotype comes from a human donor in a cohort sampled during active COVID-19. The chain couples TRBV7-2 to TRBJ2-5; D perhaps matches TRBD1 (5 bases). Sequencing was done on a sample of peripheral blood. CDR3 coding DNA: TGTGCCAGCAGCTCCGGACAAAAACAAGAGACCCAGTACTTC. Translated: CASSSGQKQETQYF.